The 22 T cell receptor beta chains given below trace back to one sample, sequenced in a study of blood T cell repertoires in COVID-19. TCRdb's table, derived via immunoSEQ multiplex PCR, lists solely in-frame clones and lacks some. Among a few hundred thousand clones, more than 80% were seen once, and the ten largest hold under 11%. Sequenced sample: peripheral blood. The receptors shown here come from a woman at least 80 years old with acute or convalescent COVID-19.

This chain links TRBV18 with TRBJ2-7; TRBD2 matches 8 bases. CDR3 length equals 16 residues. V shed 6 bases, J shed 0 bases, and the junction held 10 bases outside the gene matches. CDR1 KGHSH and CDR2 LQKENI come from the germline V gene. The CDR3 nucleotides are TGTGCCAGCTCCCCGTGGGGGCGGGAGGCCTCCTACGAGCAGTACTTC. As protein: CASSPWGREASYEQYF.

This clone was found a few times. The CDR3 reads CASSQFSKLASYEQYF. For the CDR3, the DNA is TGTGCCAGCAGCCAATTTTCCAAGCTAGCGTCCTACGAGCAGTACTTC. The chain couples TRBV3-1 (or the pseudogene TRBV3-2) to TRBJ2-7; D perhaps matches TRBD2 (6 bases). Trimming took 2 bases from V and 1 from J, leaving 15 bases between them. The CDR3 length is 16 residues. Germline V gene data show CDR1 as LGHDT and CDR2 as YNNKEL (reference sequence).

The chain joins TRBV9 to TRBJ2-1; D unclear. The CDR3 is made up of 16 amino acids. Germline assignment: CDR1 SGDLS and CDR2 YYNGEE. V was shortened by 4 bases and J by 2 bases, with 16 bases between the two germline ends. The CDR3 spells CASSPSALGAYNEQFF. As DNA, the CDR3 is TGTGCCAGCAGCCCGAGCGCCCTTGGCGCCTACAATGAGCAGTTCTTC.

This clone was seen once. This chain joins TRBV11-2 and TRBJ2-1; 8 bases are shared with TRBD1. The CDR3 is made up of 16 amino acids. The V and J ends lost 3 bases and 4 bases, in that order; junction bases with no gene match: 8. Germline loops: CDR1 SGHAT, CDR2 FQNNGV. CDR3 protein: CASSLTGTGYYNEQFF. CDR3 DNA sequence: TGTGCCAGCAGCTTGACCGGGACAGGTTATTACAATGAGCAGTTCTTC.

This clone was recorded only once. The chain employs TRBV28 and TRBJ1-1; D is possibly TRBD1 (5 bases). The ends were cut back, 7 bases at V and 2 bases at J, with 17 bases in the middle. Germline-derived CDR1 and CDR2 are MDHEN and SYDVKM. The CDR3 extends over 15 amino acids. CDR3 loop: CASIPGGADNTEAFF. The CDR3 DNA reads TGTGCCAGCATCCCCGGCGGGGCTGACAACACTGAAGCTTTCTTT. The full variable domain, its missing parts supplied by reference TRBV28 and TRBJ1-1, is DVKVTQSSRYLVKRTGEKVFLECVQDMDHENMFWYRQDPGLGLRLIYFSYDVKMKEKGDIPEGYSVSREKKERFSLILESASTNQTSMYLCASIPGGADNTEAFFGQGTRLTVV.

The chain employs TRBV5-6 and TRBJ2-3; TRBD2 matches 14 bases. Germline V gene data show CDR1 as SGHDT and CDR2 as YYEEEE. CDR3 length: 17 residues. V dropped 0 bases and J dropped 7; count of bases not matched to a gene: 7. CDR3 bases: TGTGCCAGCAGCTTGGGACTAGCGGGGGGGCCTCAGAATACGCAGTATTTT. This translates into CASSLGLAGGPQNTQYF.

The V and J genes are TRBV6-5 and TRBJ2-7, with a tentative D call TRBD2 (5 bases). From germline, CDR1 is MNHEY and CDR2 SVGAGI. The CDR3 is 15 amino acids. Trimming left V 0 bases short and J 2 bases short, with 11 bases between. The CDR3 bases are TGTGCCAGCAGTTACTCGGCCGGGAACACCTACGAGCAGTACTTC. Amino acid sequence: CASSYSAGNTYEQYF.

The chain carries TRBV5-8 and TRBJ2-5, with a tentative D call TRBD1 (6 bases). This CDR3 comprises 14 residues. Between the trimmed V and J ends, which lost 2 bases and 1 base, there was a span of 9 bases. The germline gives CDR1 SGHTS, CDR2 YDEGEE. CDR3 in amino acids: CASSFRQAQETQYF. CDR3 DNA: TGTGCCAGCAGCTTCAGACAGGCCCAAGAGACCCAGTACTTC.

The chain is built from TRBV6-5 and TRBJ1-2, with a possible D match to TRBD1 (6 bases). The germline V gene encodes CDR1 MNHEY and CDR2 SVGAGI. The ends were cut back, 6 bases at V and 4 bases at J, with 15 bases in the middle. CDR3 size: 14 residues. In DNA form, the CDR3 reads TGTGCCAGCAGCGCGGGGGGGCCTGGCTATGGCTACACCTTC. It is translated as CASSAGGPGYGYTF.

This chain links TRBV7-2 with TRBJ2-1; 11 bases fit TRBD2. Germline lookup yields CDR1 SGHTA and CDR2 FQGNSA. Trimming at V came to 6 bases and at J to 5 bases, leaving 6 bases not matched to a gene. This CDR3 has 15 amino acids. CDR3 in amino acids: CASRQGLAGHNEQFF. The CDR3 DNA reads TGTGCCAGCAGGCAAGGACTAGCGGGCCACAATGAGCAGTTCTTC.

The rearrangement uses TRBV7-8 and TRBJ1-5; D is ambiguous. This CDR3 region has 14 residues. The germline V and J ends were trimmed by 6 bases and 5 bases, with 14 bases remaining between them. Germline CDR1 reads SGHVS; CDR2 reads FQNEAQ. Here the CDR3 reads CASRSVRSDQPQHF. The CDR3 nucleotides are TGTGCCAGCAGATCAGTCAGGTCCGATCAGCCCCAGCATTTT.

This chain links TRBV3-1 (or the pseudogene TRBV3-2) with TRBJ1-1; TRBD1 might be the D (5 bases). CDR1 is LGHDT, CDR2 YNNKEL, per germline (reference sequence). The CDR3 has 16 residues. V lost 0 bases to trimming and J lost 4 bases, with 15 bases between them. CDR3 amino acids: CASSQDWGGRTTEAFF. In DNA, the CDR3 is TGTGCCAGCAGCCAAGATTGGGGCGGCAGAACCACTGAAGCTTTCTTT.

This clone was seen once. The rearrangement links TRBV28 to TRBJ2-5; 11 bases are shared with TRBD2. CDR1 is MDHEN, CDR2 SYDVKM, per germline. The ends lost 5 bases at V and 1 base at J; junction bases unmatched: 6. The CDR3 extends over 16 amino acids. The CDR3 spells CASSGGTSGRQETQYF. CDR3 DNA: TGTGCCAGCAGTGGGGGGACTAGCGGCCGCCAAGAGACCCAGTACTTC.

This clone is medium-sized by share. The genes are TRBV3-1 (or the pseudogene TRBV3-2) and TRBJ2-7; no firm D call. Germline values: CDR1 LGHDT, CDR2 YNNKEL (reference sequence). The V and J ends lost 5 bases and 0 bases respectively, with 11 bases between them. This CDR3 has 14 amino acids. This CDR3 reads CASSYPGRSYEQYF. Here the CDR3 DNA reads TGTGCCAGCAGCTATCCGGGTCGCTCCTACGAGCAGTACTTC.

This sequence joins TRBV24-1 and TRBJ2-3, with 8 bases matching TRBD2. The J segment lost 0 bases and the V segment lost 3 bases, leaving 1 base of the junction unmatched. The V gene's germline CDR1 is KGHDR and CDR2 SFDVKD. This CDR3 has 15 amino acids. In DNA form, the CDR3 reads TGTGCCACCAGTGATGGCGGGAGGAGCACAGATACGCAGTATTTT. Protein product: CATSDGGRSTDTQYF.

V and J are TRBV20-1 and TRBJ1-1, with D unresolved. The CDR3 consists of 11 residues. Trimming stripped 4 bases from V and 2 bases from J, with 5 bases between. From germline, CDR1 is DFQATT and CDR2 SNEGSKA (reference sequence). The CDR3 DNA follows: TGCAGTGCTACCTATAACACTGAAGCTTTCTTT. It is translated as CSATYNTEAFF.

The V and J genes are TRBV3-1 (or the pseudogene TRBV3-2) and TRBJ1-5; maybe TRBD1 (5 bases). The CDR3 consists of 15 residues. Germline CDR1 and CDR2: LGHDT and YNNKEL (reference sequence). V lost 3 bases and J 3 bases, leaving 12 bases between the germline ends. CDR3 DNA: TGTGCCAGCAGCCAGGCCGGGACTTTCAATCAGCCCCAGCATTTT. Translated, it gives CASSQAGTFNQPQHF.

The genes are TRBV7-9 and TRBJ2-5; TRBD1 aligns across 10 bases. The CDR3 has 16 amino acids. Per the germline V gene, CDR1 is SEHNR and CDR2 is FQNEAQ (reference sequence). The ends lost 1 base at V and 2 bases at J; junction bases unmatched: 4. The CDR3 loop is CASSLGQGAGQETQYF. As DNA, the CDR3 is TGTGCCAGCAGCTTAGGACAGGGGGCGGGTCAAGAGACCCAGTACTTC.

This sequence joins TRBV10-1 and TRBJ1-2; tentative D call: TRBD1 (6 bases). Trimming shortened V by 0 bases and J by 8 bases, and 19 bases separated the two germline ends. The germline V gene encodes CDR1 WNHNN and CDR2 SYGVQD (reference sequence). The CDR3 runs to 16 residues. This CDR3 reads CASSESRGNSPLGYTF. DNA of the CDR3: TGCGCCAGCAGTGAGTCGAGGGGGAACAGCCCCCTCGGCTACACCTTC.

The chain recombines TRBV4-1 with TRBJ2-5; 9 bases line up with TRBD2. Germline V gives CDR1 MGHRA, CDR2 YSYEKL. This CDR3 has 15 residues. With 3 bases clipped from V and 4 bases from J, the junction kept 6 bases outside the gene matches. The CDR3 here is CASSQASGNGETQYF. The DNA of the CDR3 is TGCGCCAGCAGCCAGGCTAGCGGGAACGGAGAGACCCAGTACTTC.

The gene calls are TRBV11-2 and TRBJ1-2; D is possibly TRBD1 (5 bases). From germline, CDR1 is SGHAT and CDR2 FQNNGV. The CDR3 is 15 amino acids. The V and J ends lost 1 base and 8 bases respectively, with 17 bases between them. CDR3 coding DNA: TGTGCCAGCAGCTTAGGGGGTGGGCAGGGCTCCGGCTACACCTTC. Its protein product is CASSLGGGQGSGYTF.

The table lists this clone with a count of one. V gene TRBV3-1 (or the pseudogene TRBV3-2) combines with J gene TRBJ1-2; D possibly corresponds to TRBD1 (5 bases). The CDR3 sequence is 15 residues long. Germline CDR1 is LGHDT and CDR2 is YNNKEL (reference sequence). V was pared by 3 bases and J by 4 bases, with 15 bases between. The CDR3 DNA follows: TGTGCCAGCAGCCATTTCCAGGGAGGGGTCTATGGCTACACCTTC. It translates to CASSHFQGGVYGYTF.